The source of this T cell receptor (beta chain) is a study of blood T cells in healthy people across ages. V was trimmed by 0 bases and J by 4 bases, leaving 19 bases between them. Germline-derived CDR1 and CDR2 are SNHLY and FYNNEI. The CDR3 has 18 residues. To note about this clonotype: Its antigen is still unknown.

The use of a sample-barcoded 5' primer and a J-beta primer mix characterized a second PCR of about 6 to 12 cycles. Each of the cDNA molecules was tagged by a template-switch adaptor with 12 random nucleotides. At least 3 million CDR3-containing paired-end reads were obtained per sample. MiXCR was run by TCRdb on the 5' RACE reads, yielding one entry per CDR3 protein. The sample consists of around 1,000,000 distinct CDR3 sequences, around two fifths of them appearing once. General study results and limits: Diversity was estimated from one million T cells, and these estimates were considered underestimates. Shifts in expanded clonotypes may have been confounded by donor CMV status, which was unknown.

The chain is built from TRBV2 and TRBJ1-5; D is uncertain. The TCR sequence derives from a man younger than 35 in good health. Sequenced sample: blood. CDR3 loop: CASSEADPGRAGNQPQHF. In DNA, the CDR3 is TGTGCCAGCAGTGAAGCGGACCCGGGAAGGGCTGGGAATCAGCCCCAGCATTTT.